The clone carrying this TCR beta chain was counted ten times or more. The germline CDR1 and CDR2 sequences are SNHLY and FYNNEI. The CDR3 has 15 amino acids. V was cut by 6 bases and J by 5 bases, with 16 bases left in between. Combining iRepertoire HTBI primers with Arm-PCR of CDR3 regions, the authors built TCR beta libraries. In the authors' methods: Samples revealed around 56 TRBV and over 12 TRBJ segments. TCRdb fed the multiplex PCR reads into MiXCR, producing one record per CDR3 protein. For this entry, the V and J calls and clone size follow TCRdb and not the study's own pipeline. The sample lists roughly 470,000 distinct CDR3 sequences; less than 25% were seen once. The data originate from a study of regulatory T cells in long-lasting Graves disease. The time point was: persistent/refractory GD, antithyroid drugs over 5 years with positive TRAb. Scientists built the TCR library using RNA that was extracted from PBMCs.

The chain combines TRBV2 with TRBJ2-2, with D possibly being TRBD1 (5 bases). The sample here was peripheral blood mononuclear cells (PBMCs), taken when the disease was refractory, from a patient treated with antithyroid drugs. This receptor was identified in a female donor with Graves disease. Written as DNA, the CDR3 is TGTGCCAGCAGAGAACAGGCAGTAAAAACCGGGGAGCTGTTTTTT. This codes for CASREQAVKTGELFF.